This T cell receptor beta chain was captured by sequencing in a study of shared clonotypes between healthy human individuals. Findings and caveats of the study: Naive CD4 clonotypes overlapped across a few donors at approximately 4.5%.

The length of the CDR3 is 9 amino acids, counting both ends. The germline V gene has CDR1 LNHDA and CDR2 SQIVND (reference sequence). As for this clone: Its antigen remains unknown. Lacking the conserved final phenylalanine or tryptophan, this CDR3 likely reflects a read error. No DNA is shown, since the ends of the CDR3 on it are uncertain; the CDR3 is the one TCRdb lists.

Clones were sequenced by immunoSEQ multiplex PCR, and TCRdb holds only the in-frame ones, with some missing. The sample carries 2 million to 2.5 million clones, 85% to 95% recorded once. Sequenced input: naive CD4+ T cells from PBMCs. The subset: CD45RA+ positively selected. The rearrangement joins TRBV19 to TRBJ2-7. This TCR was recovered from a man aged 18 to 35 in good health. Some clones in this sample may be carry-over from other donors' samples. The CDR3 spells CASSICGYG.